This T cell receptor (beta chain) emerged from a study of early T cells in non-severe SARS-CoV-2 infection. This clonotype was found many times. Tagging with unique molecular identifiers was applied to individual cDNA molecules. TCRdb passed the 5' RACE reads through MiXCR, listing each CDR3 protein once. The table shows about 34,000 distinct CDR3 sequences, with around 5.6% occurring only once. The germline CDR1 and CDR2 sequences are SQVTM and ANQGSEA. This CDR3 comprises 14 residues. V was clipped by 8 bases and J by 1 base, with 18 bases between them. This chain uses TRBV29-1 with TRBJ2-7; the D is unclear. Sample: whole blood. This clonotype was sampled from an adult who was a healthcare worker with PCR-confirmed SARS-CoV-2 infection or an uninfected control (not recorded which). CDR3 in amino acids: CSSVRLVGSYEQYF. The CDR3 DNA reads as TGCAGCTCGGTTCGGTTGGTTGGTTCCTACGAGCAGTACTTC.